These 5 T cell receptor beta chains were all obtained from the same sample, sequenced in a study of molecular identifiers for immune sequencing clone quantification. MiXCR, run by TCRdb on the PCR reads, gives a single entry per CDR3 protein. The sample lists around 470,000 distinct CDR3 sequences, 25% occurring once. Sequenced input: naive CD8+ T cells from blood, with Jurkat cell RNA spiked in. Subset noted: FACS-sorted CD8+CD4-CCR7+CD45RA+ naive T cells. These receptors all come from a human donor in good health. Some libraries in this study had Jurkat cell RNA spiked in.

The sample holds a few counts of this clonotype. This may arise from a read error, as a much more abundant clone is one base away. V usage is TRBV5-3 and J usage is TRBJ2-4; D not certain. TRBV5-3 has ORF status, its function being uncertain. There are 13 residues in the CDR3. In DNA, the CDR3 is TGTGCCAGCAGCTTATCCGGAGAAAACACTCAGTACTTC. It translates to CASSLSGENTQYF.

The chain couples TRBV19 to TRBJ2-7; possible D gene TRBD1, 5 bases. The germline V and J ends were trimmed by 5 bases and 0 bases, with 14 bases remaining between them. The CDR3 covers 15 residues. Germline-derived CDR1 and CDR2 are LNHDA and SQIVND (reference sequence). The CDR3 reads CASSPGGASSYEQYF. CDR3 coding DNA: TGTGCCAGTAGTCCTGGTGGGGCGAGCTCCTACGAGCAGTACTTC.

This clonotype was picked up a small number of times. V and J are TRBV4-1 and TRBJ2-7, with TRBD2 matching 8 bases. Trimming cost V 4 bases and J 0 bases; bases outside gene matches: 11. The CDR3 spans 17 residues. In germline, CDR1 is MGHRA, CDR2 YSYEKL. The CDR3 nucleotides read TGCGCCAGCAGCCTCACACCATTTAGCGGGGTCTCCTACGAGCAGTACTTC. Its translation: CASSLTPFSGVSYEQYF.

On this clonotype: The junction shows a germline mismatch at one end, possibly a read error. The chain employs TRBV7-9 and TRBJ1-1; D is perhaps TRBD1 (6 bases). Germline assignment: CDR1 SEHNR and CDR2 FQNEAQ (reference sequence). The CDR3 consists of 15 residues. For the CDR3, the DNA is TGTGCCAGCGGCTTAGGCTCAGGGGCCGACAGGGAAGCTTTCTTT. Residues: CASGLGSGADREAFF.

The chain has TRBV12-5 and TRBJ2-5; D is possibly TRBD1 or TRBD2 (6 bases each). CDR3 size: 16 residues. The V end lost 2 bases, the J end lost 5 bases, and 18 bases lay between the germline ends. Germline loops: CDR1 LGHNT, CDR2 FRNRAP. The CDR3 DNA is TGTGCTAGTGGTTTGTTAGGGGGGAAACAGGGCGAGACCCAGTACTTC. This translates into CASGLLGGKQGETQYF. Looking up the rest from reference TRBV12-5 and TRBJ2-5 gives the full variable domain: DARVTQTPRHKVTEMGQEVTMRCQPILGHNTVFWYRQTMMQGLELLAYFRNRAPLDDSGMPKDRFSAEMPDATLATLKIQPSEPRDSAVYFCASGLLGGKQGETQYFGPGTRLLVL.